These 30 T cell receptor beta chains came from one sample sequenced in a study of cytomegalovirus exposure and HLA in healthy donors. PCR employed 60 Vbeta and 13 Jbeta primers. Sequenced by immunoSEQ multiplex PCR; TCRdb stores in-frame clones only, minus some. Among over 130,000 clones listed, more than 55% were seen once. Input material: PBMCs. Receptor source: a woman aged 55-69 years in good health and CMV-seronegative.

V usage is TRBV21-1 and J usage is TRBJ2-7; the D call in the table, TRBD1, was not verified against the DNA. TRBV21-1 is annotated as a pseudogene. CDR3 length equals 16 residues. Here the CDR3 reads CASSQGWGQTRGEQYF. The CDR3 nucleotides read TGTGCCAGCAGCCAAGGGTGGGGACAGACTAGAGGCGAGCAGTACTTC.

DNA of the CDR3: TGCGCCAGCAGCTTGGGAGCGGTAGCCTACGAGCAGTACTTC. It translates to CASSLGAVAYEQYF. The chain joins TRBV5-1 to TRBJ2-7, with a tentative D call TRBD2 (5 bases). Trimming removed 0 bases at V and 2 bases at J, with 9 bases between. The germline V gene has CDR1 SGHRS and CDR2 YFSETQ. The CDR3 spans 14 residues.

The gene calls are TRBV18 and TRBJ1-2; D possibly corresponds to TRBD1 (6 bases). CDR3 size: 15 residues. Trimming shortened V by 3 bases and J by 5 bases, and 16 bases separated the two germline ends. Germline V CDR1 and CDR2: KGHSH, LQKENI. CDR3 region: CASSPEGTRGYGYTF. The CDR3 DNA reads as TGTGCCAGCTCACCCGAGGGGACAAGGGGATATGGCTACACCTTC.

V and J are TRBV5-5 and TRBJ1-2, with 7 bases lining up with TRBD1. Looked up from germline, CDR1 is SGHKS and CDR2 is YYEKEE (reference sequence). This CDR3 contains 15 residues. V trimming: 0 bases; J trimming: 3 bases; junction bases outside the gene matches: 5. CDR3 sequence reads: CASSLAGQVDYGYTF. For the CDR3, the DNA is TGTGCCAGCAGCTTGGCAGGACAGGTAGACTATGGCTACACCTTC.

The chain links TRBV5-1 to TRBJ2-1; 11 bases fit TRBD2. The germline V gene encodes CDR1 SGHRS and CDR2 YFSETQ. This CDR3 is built from 15 residues. Germline trimming cut 1 base from V and 7 bases from J; bases unmatched to any gene: 4. In DNA, the CDR3 is TGCGCCAGCAGCTTGATAGCGGGGGGGTGGAATGAGCAGTTCTTC. Protein product: CASSLIAGGWNEQFF. Variable domain in full (rest from reference TRBV5-1 and TRBJ2-1): KAGVTQTPRYLIKTRGQQVTLSCSPISGHRSVSWYQQTPGQGLQFLFEYFSETQRNKGNFPGRFSGRQFSNSRSEMNVSTLELGDSALYLCASSLIAGGWNEQFFGPGTRLTVL.

This chain connects TRBV6-6 to TRBJ2-3, with 7 bases aligning to TRBD1. Germline values: CDR1 MNHNY, CDR2 SVGAGI (reference sequence). Trimming took 0 bases from V and 0 from J; bases not matched to a gene: 3. CDR3 length: 16 amino acids. The CDR3 nucleotides are TGTGCCAGCAGTTACTCGACAGGGTCTAGCACAGATACGCAGTATTTT. Translated, it gives CASSYSTGSSTDTQYF.

This clone was seen only a few times. The chain employs TRBV5-4 and TRBJ2-2, with D possibly being TRBD1 (6 bases). The length of the CDR3 is 15 residues. V was clipped by 3 bases and J by 3 bases, with 12 bases between them. The V gene's germline CDR1 is SGHNT and CDR2 YYREEE (reference sequence). This CDR3 reads CASSSWDIYTGELFF. Written as DNA, the CDR3 is TGTGCCAGCAGCTCTTGGGACATTTACACCGGGGAGCTGTTTTTT.

The rearrangement links TRBV2 to TRBJ2-7; 9 nucleotides match TRBD2. With V trimmed by 2 bases and J by 2 bases, 4 bases remained unmatched. This CDR3 has 15 residues. In germline, CDR1 is SNHLY, CDR2 FYNNEI. The CDR3 DNA sequence: TGTGCCAGCAGTGAAAGTGCTAGCGGGACCTACGAGCAGTACTTC. Protein product: CASSESASGTYEQYF.

The chain carries TRBV5-3 and TRBJ2-3, with D tentatively TRBD2 (6 bases). TRBV5-3 has ORF status, its function being uncertain. CDR3 length: 15 residues. Trimming took off 0 bases at V and 2 bases at J, with 10 bases between the two ends. The CDR3, as DNA: TGTGCCAGAAGCTTGGTTACTAGCCCCACAGATACGCAGTATTTT. Protein product: CARSLVTSPTDTQYF.

V and J are TRBV7-6 and TRBJ2-7; maybe TRBD2 (5 bases). The V end lost 5 bases, the J end lost 0 bases, and 11 bases lay between the germline ends. This CDR3 comprises 14 residues. Germline V CDR1 and CDR2: SGHVS, FNYEAQ. CDR3 region: CASSAGLSSYEQYF. The CDR3 DNA reads as TGTGCCAGCAGCGCAGGACTGAGCTCCTACGAGCAGTACTTC.

The chain has TRBV9 and TRBJ2-7; TRBD1 is a possible D gene (5 bases). CDR3 length: 14 residues. V was pared by 4 bases and J by 3 bases, with 14 bases between. Germline V gives CDR1 SGDLS, CDR2 YYNGEE. CDR3 amino acids: CASSRSGQFYEQYF. CDR3 coding DNA: TGTGCCAGCAGCCGGTCAGGGCAATTCTACGAGCAGTACTTC. Supplemented by reference TRBV9 and TRBJ2-7, the full variable domain reads DSGVTQTPKHLITATGQRVTLRCSPRSGDLSVYWYQQSLDQGLQFLIQYYNGEERAKGNILERFSAQQFPDLHSELNLSSLELGDSALYFCASSRSGQFYEQYFGPGTRLTVT.

J is TRBJ2-1 and V is TRBV4-1; D call uncertain. The CDR3 totals 12 residues. V dropped 2 bases and J dropped 4 bases, with 3 bases sitting between them. The germline V gene encodes CDR1 MGHRA and CDR2 YSYEKL. The CDR3 is CASSQSYNEQFF. DNA for the CDR3: TGCGCCAGCAGCCAATCTTACAATGAGCAGTTCTTC.

This chain connects TRBV5-1 to TRBJ2-7, with 9 bases that match TRBD1. Trimming cost V 7 bases and J 7 bases; bases outside gene matches: 9. Germline V gene lookup returns CDR1 SGHRS and CDR2 YFSETQ. This CDR3 has 13 amino acids. CDR3 residues: CASYRDRVQEQYF. CDR3 sequence (DNA): TGCGCCAGCTACCGGGACAGGGTGCAGGAGCAGTACTTC.

The V gene is TRBV19, the J gene TRBJ2-1; possibly TRBD2 for D (5 bases). Germline loops: CDR1 LNHDA, CDR2 SQIVND (reference sequence). The CDR3 loop spans 13 amino acids. V lost 4 bases, J lost 9 bases, and 13 bases lay in between. The CDR3 nucleotides read TGTGCCAGTAGTAAACAGAGGGTGGGTGAGCAGTTCTTC. Its protein is CASSKQRVGEQFF.

This rearrangement joins TRBV29-1 to TRBJ2-2; 10 bases align to TRBD1. Germline trimming cut 7 bases from V and 5 bases from J; bases unmatched to any gene: 4. Germline CDR1 and CDR2: SQVTM and ANQGSEA. CDR3 length equals 13 residues. The chain's CDR3 is CSARTGGTGELFF. The CDR3 nucleotides are TGCAGCGCCCGGACAGGGGGAACCGGGGAGCTGTTTTTT.

The genes are TRBV9 and TRBJ1-2, with a tentative D call TRBD1 (6 bases). Germline V CDR1 and CDR2: SGDLS, YYNGEE. Trimming pared 3 bases from V and 5 bases from J, leaving 29 bases between. This CDR3 is 19 amino acids long. The CDR3 reads CASSEGLLQGRGVGYGYTF. CDR3 nucleotide sequence: TGTGCCAGCAGCGAGGGTCTTTTGCAGGGGCGAGGAGTAGGGTATGGCTACACCTTC.

There are a few counts of this clone. The chain combines TRBV6-6 with TRBJ2-4; TRBD2 might be the D (6 bases). Germline V gives CDR1 MNHNY, CDR2 SVGAGI (reference sequence). This CDR3 comprises 15 residues. Deletions cut 4 bases from V and 0 bases from J, with 10 bases between. As DNA, the CDR3 is TGTGCCAGCAGTTCCGAGGGACTAGCCAAAAACATTCAGTACTTC. It yields the protein CASSSEGLAKNIQYF.

The rearrangement uses TRBV6-1 and TRBJ2-1; 15 positions agree with TRBD2. The V and J ends lost 3 bases and 10 bases, in that order; junction bases with no gene match: 10. This CDR3 has 17 residues. CDR1 MNHNS and CDR2 SASEGT come from the germline V gene. The CDR3 bases are TGTGCCAGCAGTGAGGGTTTTACCGGGACTAGCGGGAGGGAGCAGTTCTTC. Protein sequence: CASSEGFTGTSGREQFF.

This chain links TRBV15 with TRBJ1-1; D gene ambiguous. Germline V gives CDR1 LNHNV, CDR2 YYDKDF (reference sequence). Trimming removed 1 base from V and 11 bases from J, with 14 bases in between. The CDR3 consists of 13 residues. CDR3 in DNA: TGTGCCACCAGCAGAGGCAAGACAATCCAGGCTTTCTTT. This encodes CATSRGKTIQAFF. Filled out from reference TRBV15 and TRBJ1-1, the complete variable domain reads DAMVIQNPRYQVTQFGKPVTLSCSQTLNHNVMYWYQQKSSQAPKLLFHYYDKDFNNEADTPDNFQSRRPNTSFCFLDIRSPGLGDTAMYLCATSRGKTIQAFFGQGTRLTVV.

CDR3 residues: CASSTGLAGKSSYNEQFF. The CDR3 DNA sequence: TGTGCCAGCAGTACTGGACTAGCGGGGAAAAGCTCCTACAATGAGCAGTTCTTC. The chain couples TRBV27 to TRBJ2-1; 12 nucleotides agree with TRBD2. The CDR3 runs 18 residues. V shed 5 bases, J shed 0 bases, and the junction held 8 bases outside the gene matches. Germline assignment: CDR1 MNHEY and CDR2 SMNVEV (reference sequence).

This clone is a singleton in its sample. The chain combines TRBV5-1 with TRBJ2-2; unclear D gene. Trimming stripped 2 bases from V and 0 bases from J, with 17 bases between. The CDR3 spans 18 residues. Per the germline V gene, CDR1 is SGHRS and CDR2 is YFSETQ. The CDR3 region has the DNA TGCGCCAGCAGCTTTGTGCCAGTCGGAGAGCCGAACACCGGGGAGCTGTTTTTT. Its protein is CASSFVPVGEPNTGELFF.

The gene calls are TRBV7-2 and TRBJ2-2; TRBD2 aligns across 7 bases. V shed 1 base and J 5 bases; nucleotides not matched to a gene: 1. CDR1 is SGHTA and CDR2 is FQGNSA in the germline V gene. CDR3 length: 14 amino acids. For the CDR3, the DNA is TGTGCCAGCAGCTTAGGGACTAGGACCGGGGAGCTGTTTTTT. Protein: CASSLGTRTGELFF.

The chain links TRBV18 to TRBJ2-3, with D perhaps matching TRBD2 (7 bases). V was pared by 10 bases and J by 1 base, with 15 bases between. CDR1 is KGHSH and CDR2 is LQKENI in the germline V gene. This CDR3 comprises 14 residues. CDR3 in amino acids: CATKGGGGTDTQYF. CDR3 bases: TGTGCCACCAAGGGGGGGGGTGGCACAGATACGCAGTATTTT. Using reference TRBV18 and TRBJ2-3 for the parts outside the CDR3, the full variable domain is NAGVMQNPRHLVRRRGQEARLRCSPMKGHSHVYWYRQLPEEGLKFMVYLQKENIIDESGMPKERFSAEFPKEGPSILRIQQVVRGDSAAYFCATKGGGGTDTQYFGPGTRLTVL.

This clone was observed a few times. The chain carries TRBV27 and TRBJ2-1, with D perhaps matching TRBD1 (6 bases). The CDR3 runs to 14 residues. The V gene's germline CDR1 is MNHEY and CDR2 SMNVEV (reference sequence). Trimming cost V 8 bases and J 3 bases, with 14 bases left between them. The CDR3 DNA reads as TGTGCCAGCCGCCTTAGAGGGGGCTACAATGAGCAGTTCTTC. This gives the protein CASRLRGGYNEQFF.

This rearrangement joins TRBV9 to TRBJ2-2; weak D call: TRBD2 (5 bases). Germline V gene data show CDR1 as SGDLS and CDR2 as YYNGEE. CDR3 size: 15 residues. V was pared by 3 bases and J by 3 bases, with 12 bases between. The CDR3 DNA reads as TGTGCCAGCAGCGGGGTAGCGTTAGACACCGGGGAGCTGTTTTTT. This encodes CASSGVALDTGELFF. The variable domain in full, completed from reference TRBV9 and TRBJ2-2, reads DSGVTQTPKHLITATGQRVTLRCSPRSGDLSVYWYQQSLDQGLQFLIQYYNGEERAKGNILERFSAQQFPDLHSELNLSSLELGDSALYFCASSGVALDTGELFFGEGSRLTVL.

V gene TRBV9 combines with J gene TRBJ1-3; no reliable D call. This CDR3 spans 15 amino acids. V was shortened by 0 bases and J by 0 bases, with 7 bases between the two germline ends. Germline V lookup: CDR1 SGDLS, CDR2 YYNGEE. The CDR3 region has the DNA TGTGCCAGCAGCGTAGAACACAGCTCTGGAAACACCATATATTTT. Protein product: CASSVEHSSGNTIYF.

Only a few counts were recorded for this clone. The chain uses TRBV7-2 and TRBJ2-7; 16 bases agree with TRBD2. The length of the CDR3 is 17 residues. V shed 5 bases and J 4 bases; nucleotides not matched to a gene: 8. Per the germline V gene, CDR1 is SGHTA and CDR2 is FQGNSA. CDR3 residues: CASSQGTSGRGPYEQYF. The CDR3, as DNA: TGTGCCAGCAGCCAAGGGACTAGCGGGAGGGGGCCTTACGAGCAGTACTTC. The whole variable domain, remainder taken from reference TRBV7-2 and TRBJ2-7, is GAGVSQSPSNKVTEKGKDVELRCDPISGHTALYWYRQSLGQGLEFLIYFQGNSAPDKSGLPSDRFSAERTGGSVSTLTIQRTQQEDSAVYLCASSQGTSGRGPYEQYFGPGTRLTVT.

The chain is built from TRBV11-2 and TRBJ2-4; 8 nucleotides align to TRBD2. Trimming cost V 0 bases and J 6 bases; bases outside gene matches: 1. Germline assignment: CDR1 SGHAT and CDR2 FQNNGV. The CDR3 loop spans 14 amino acids. Here the CDR3 DNA reads TGTGCCAGCAGCTTAGAAGCGGGAGTAAACATTCAGTACTTC. Translated: CASSLEAGVNIQYF.

This chain uses TRBV6-6 with TRBJ2-7, with 7 bases aligning to TRBD2. This CDR3 contains 14 residues. V shed 6 bases and J 0 bases; nucleotides not matched to a gene: 5. In germline, CDR1 is MNHNY, CDR2 SVGAGI (reference sequence). DNA of the CDR3: TGTGCCAGCAGCAGGACTAGTAGCTCCTACGAGCAGTACTTC. Amino acids: CASSRTSSSYEQYF.

The V gene is TRBV5-6, the J gene TRBJ2-1, with D possibly being TRBD1 (5 bases). CDR3 length: 13 residues. Trimming cost V 0 bases and J 7 bases, with 8 bases left between them. CDR1 SGHDT and CDR2 YYEEEE come from the germline V gene. CDR3 in DNA: TGTGCCAGCAGCTTGGTGGGGCGGAATGAGCAGTTCTTC. Protein product: CASSLVGRNEQFF.